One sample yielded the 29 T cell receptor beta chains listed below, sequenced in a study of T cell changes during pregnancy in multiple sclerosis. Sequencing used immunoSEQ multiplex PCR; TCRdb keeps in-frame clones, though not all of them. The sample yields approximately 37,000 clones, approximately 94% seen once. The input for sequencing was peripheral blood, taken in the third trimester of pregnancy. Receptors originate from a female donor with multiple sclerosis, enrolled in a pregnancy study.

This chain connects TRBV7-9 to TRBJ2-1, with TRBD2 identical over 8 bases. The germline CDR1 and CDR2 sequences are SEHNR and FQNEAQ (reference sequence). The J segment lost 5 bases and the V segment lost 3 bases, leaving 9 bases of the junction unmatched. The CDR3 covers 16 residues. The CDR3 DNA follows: TGTGCCAGCAGCTTGGTATTCGGGGGGGCTGACAATGAGCAGTTCTTC. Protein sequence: CASSLVFGGADNEQFF.

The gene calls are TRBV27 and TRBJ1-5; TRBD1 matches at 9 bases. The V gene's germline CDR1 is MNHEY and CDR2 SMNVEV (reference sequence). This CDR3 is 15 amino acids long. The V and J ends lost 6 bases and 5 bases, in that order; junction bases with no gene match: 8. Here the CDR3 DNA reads TGTGCCAGCAGACCGGACAGGGGCCGTCATCAGCCCCAGCATTTT. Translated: CASRPDRGRHQPQHF.

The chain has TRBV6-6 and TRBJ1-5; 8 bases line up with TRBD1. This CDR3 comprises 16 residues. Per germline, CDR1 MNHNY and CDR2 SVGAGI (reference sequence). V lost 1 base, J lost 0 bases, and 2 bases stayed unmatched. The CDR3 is CASSYLDRASNQPQHF. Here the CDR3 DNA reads TGTGCCAGCAGTTACTTGGACAGGGCTAGCAATCAGCCCCAGCATTTT.

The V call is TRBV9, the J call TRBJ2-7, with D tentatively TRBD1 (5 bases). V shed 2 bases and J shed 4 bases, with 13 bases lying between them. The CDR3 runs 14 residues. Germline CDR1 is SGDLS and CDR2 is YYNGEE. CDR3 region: CASSVAAGQYEQYF. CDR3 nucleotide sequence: TGTGCCAGCAGCGTCGCCGCAGGGCAGTACGAGCAGTACTTC.

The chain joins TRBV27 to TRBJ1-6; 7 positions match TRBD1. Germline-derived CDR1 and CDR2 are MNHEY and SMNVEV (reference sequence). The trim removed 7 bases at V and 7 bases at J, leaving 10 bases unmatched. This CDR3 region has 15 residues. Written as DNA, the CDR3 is TGTGCCAGCACCCTAGGTGCCAGGGGGAATTCACCCCTCCACTTT. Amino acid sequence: CASTLGARGNSPLHF.

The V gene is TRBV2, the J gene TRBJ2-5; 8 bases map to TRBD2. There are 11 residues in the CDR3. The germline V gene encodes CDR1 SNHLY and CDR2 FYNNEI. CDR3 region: CPRGGRETQYF. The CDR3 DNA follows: TGTCCCCGGGGGGGCCGGGAGACCCAGTACTTC.

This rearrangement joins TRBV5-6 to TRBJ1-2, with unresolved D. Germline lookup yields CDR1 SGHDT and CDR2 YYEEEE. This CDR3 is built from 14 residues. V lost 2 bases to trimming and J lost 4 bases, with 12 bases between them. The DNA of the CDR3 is TGTGCCAGCAGCTTAAAGGAGTTAAGCTATGGCTACACCTTC. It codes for CASSLKELSYGYTF.

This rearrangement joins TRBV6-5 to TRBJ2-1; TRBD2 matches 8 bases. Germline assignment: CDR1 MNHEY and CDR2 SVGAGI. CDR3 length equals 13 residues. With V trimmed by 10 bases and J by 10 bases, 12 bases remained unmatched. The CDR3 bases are TGTGCCACGAGGACTAGCCTAGACGACGAGCAGTTCTTC. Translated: CATRTSLDDEQFF.

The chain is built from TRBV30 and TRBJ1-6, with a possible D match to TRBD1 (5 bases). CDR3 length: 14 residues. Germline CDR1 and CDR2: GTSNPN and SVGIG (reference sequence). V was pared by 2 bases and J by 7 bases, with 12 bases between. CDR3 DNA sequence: TGTGCCTGGAGTTTTGGGGCTTCGAATTCACCCCTCCACTTT. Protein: CAWSFGASNSPLHF.

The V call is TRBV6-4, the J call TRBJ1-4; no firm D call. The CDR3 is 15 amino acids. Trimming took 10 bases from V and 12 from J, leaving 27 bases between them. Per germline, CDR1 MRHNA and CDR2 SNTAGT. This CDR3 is CATQTPSIYHEELFF. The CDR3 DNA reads TGTGCCACCCAAACCCCATCAATATACCATGAGGAACTGTTTTTT.

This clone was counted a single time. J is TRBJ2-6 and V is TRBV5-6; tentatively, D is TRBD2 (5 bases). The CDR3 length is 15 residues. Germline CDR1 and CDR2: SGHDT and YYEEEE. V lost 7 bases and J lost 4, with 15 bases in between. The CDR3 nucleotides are TGTGCCAGCCGAGCCCCGGGATCCGGGGCCAACGTCCTGACTTTC. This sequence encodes CASRAPGSGANVLTF.

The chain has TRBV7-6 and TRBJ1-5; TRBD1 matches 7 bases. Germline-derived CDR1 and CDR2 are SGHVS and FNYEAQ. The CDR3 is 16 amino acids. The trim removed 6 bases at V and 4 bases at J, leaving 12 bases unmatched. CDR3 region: CASSATEGAWNQPQHF. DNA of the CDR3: TGTGCCAGCAGTGCTACCGAGGGGGCCTGGAATCAGCCCCAGCATTTT.

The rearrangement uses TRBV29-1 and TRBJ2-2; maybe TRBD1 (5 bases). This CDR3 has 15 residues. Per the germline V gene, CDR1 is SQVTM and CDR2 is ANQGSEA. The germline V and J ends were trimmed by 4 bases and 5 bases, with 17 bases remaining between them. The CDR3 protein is CSVAIGQGFTGELFF. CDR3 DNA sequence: TGCAGCGTTGCGATCGGTCAGGGTTTTACCGGGGAGCTGTTTTTT.

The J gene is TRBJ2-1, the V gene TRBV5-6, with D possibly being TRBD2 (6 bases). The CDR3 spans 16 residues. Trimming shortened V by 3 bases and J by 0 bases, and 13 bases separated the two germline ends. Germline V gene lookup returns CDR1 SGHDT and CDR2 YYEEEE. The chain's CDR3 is CASSWVLAPSYNEQFF. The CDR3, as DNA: TGTGCCAGCAGCTGGGTACTAGCTCCCTCCTACAATGAGCAGTTCTTC.

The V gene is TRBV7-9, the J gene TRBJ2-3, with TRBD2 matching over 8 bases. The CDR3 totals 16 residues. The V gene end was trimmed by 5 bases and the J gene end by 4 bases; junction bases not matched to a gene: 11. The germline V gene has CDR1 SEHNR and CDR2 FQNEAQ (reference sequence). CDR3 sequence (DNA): TGTGCCAGCAGCCAGGCTGGGACTAGAAGAGCAGATACGCAGTATTTT. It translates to CASSQAGTRRADTQYF.

CDR3 in amino acids: CASTRPGQGAYEQYF. The CDR3 nucleotides are TGTGCCAGTACTCGACCGGGACAGGGGGCCTACGAGCAGTACTTC. The chain joins TRBV28 to TRBJ2-7; TRBD1 agrees at 11 bases. V shed 9 bases, J shed 2 bases, and the junction held 9 bases outside the gene matches. The CDR3 consists of 15 residues. The germline V gene has CDR1 MDHEN and CDR2 SYDVKM.

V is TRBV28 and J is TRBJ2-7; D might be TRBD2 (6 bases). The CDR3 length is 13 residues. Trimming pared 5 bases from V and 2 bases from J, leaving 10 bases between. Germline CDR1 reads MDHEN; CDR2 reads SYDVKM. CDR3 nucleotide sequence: TGTGCCAGCAGTCCGACTAGTGCCTACGAGCAGTACTTC. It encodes CASSPTSAYEQYF.

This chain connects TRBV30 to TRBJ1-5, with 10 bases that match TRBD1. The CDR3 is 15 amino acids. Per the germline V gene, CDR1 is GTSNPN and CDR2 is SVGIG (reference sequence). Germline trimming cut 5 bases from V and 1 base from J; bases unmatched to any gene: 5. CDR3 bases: TGTGCCTGGGCTGGACAGGGGGGGAGCAATCAGCCCCAGCATTTT. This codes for CAWAGQGGSNQPQHF.

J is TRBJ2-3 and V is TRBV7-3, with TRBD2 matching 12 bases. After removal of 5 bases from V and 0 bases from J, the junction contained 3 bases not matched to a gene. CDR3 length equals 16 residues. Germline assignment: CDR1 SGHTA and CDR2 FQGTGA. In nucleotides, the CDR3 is TGTGCCAGCAGCCCCGGGACTAGCGGGAGCACAGATACGCAGTATTTT. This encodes CASSPGTSGSTDTQYF.

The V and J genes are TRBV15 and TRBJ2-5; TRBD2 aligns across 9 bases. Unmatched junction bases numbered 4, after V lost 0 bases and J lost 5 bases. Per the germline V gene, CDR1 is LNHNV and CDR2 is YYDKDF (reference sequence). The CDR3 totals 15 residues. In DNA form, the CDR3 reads TGTGCCACCAGCAGAGACCTAGCGGGATTGGAGACCCAGTACTTC. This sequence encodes CATSRDLAGLETQYF.

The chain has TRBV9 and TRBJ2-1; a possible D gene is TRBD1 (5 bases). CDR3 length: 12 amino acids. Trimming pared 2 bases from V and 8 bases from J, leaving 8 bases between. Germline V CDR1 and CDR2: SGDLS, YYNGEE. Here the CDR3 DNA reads TGTGCCAGCAGCGTGACAGAGGATGAGCAGTTCTTC. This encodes CASSVTEDEQFF.

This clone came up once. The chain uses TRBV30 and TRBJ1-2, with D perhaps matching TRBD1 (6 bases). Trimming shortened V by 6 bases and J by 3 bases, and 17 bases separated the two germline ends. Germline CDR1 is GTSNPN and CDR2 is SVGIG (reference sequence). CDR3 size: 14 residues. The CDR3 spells CACRGDTRDYGYTF. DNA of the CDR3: TGTGCCTGCCGGGGGGACACGAGGGACTATGGCTACACCTTC. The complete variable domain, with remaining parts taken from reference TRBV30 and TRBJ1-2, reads SQTIHQWPATLVQPVGSPLSLECTVEGTSNPNLYWYRQAAGRGLQLLFYSVGIGQISSEVPQNLSASRPQDRQFILSSKKLLLSDSGFYLCACRGDTRDYGYTFGSGTRLTVV.

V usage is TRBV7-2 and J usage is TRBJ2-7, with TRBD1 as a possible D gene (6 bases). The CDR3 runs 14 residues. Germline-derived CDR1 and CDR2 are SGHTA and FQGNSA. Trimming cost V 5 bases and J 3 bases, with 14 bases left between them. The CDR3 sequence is CASSQDSYLYEQYF. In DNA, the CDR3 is TGTGCCAGCAGCCAGGACAGTTACCTCTACGAGCAGTACTTC.

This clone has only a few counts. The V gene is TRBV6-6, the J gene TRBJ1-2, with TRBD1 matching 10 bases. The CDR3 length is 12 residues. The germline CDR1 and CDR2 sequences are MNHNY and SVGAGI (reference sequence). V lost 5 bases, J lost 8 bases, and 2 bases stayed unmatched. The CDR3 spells CASSDRGPGYTF. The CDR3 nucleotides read TGTGCCAGCAGTGACAGGGGGCCGGGCTACACCTTC.

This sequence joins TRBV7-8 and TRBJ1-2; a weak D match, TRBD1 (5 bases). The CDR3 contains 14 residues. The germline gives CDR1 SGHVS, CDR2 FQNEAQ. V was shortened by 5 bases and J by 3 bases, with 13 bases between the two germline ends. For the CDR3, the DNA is TGTGCCAGCAGCCCCAGGGCCTTGGACTATGGCTACACCTTC. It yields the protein CASSPRALDYGYTF.

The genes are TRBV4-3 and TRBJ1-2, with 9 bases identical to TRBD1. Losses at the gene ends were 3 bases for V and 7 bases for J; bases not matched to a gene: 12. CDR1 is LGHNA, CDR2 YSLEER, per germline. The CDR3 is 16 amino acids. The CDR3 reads CASSHDRDRETAGYTF. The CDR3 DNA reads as TGCGCCAGCAGCCATGATAGGGACAGGGAAACGGCTGGCTACACCTTC.

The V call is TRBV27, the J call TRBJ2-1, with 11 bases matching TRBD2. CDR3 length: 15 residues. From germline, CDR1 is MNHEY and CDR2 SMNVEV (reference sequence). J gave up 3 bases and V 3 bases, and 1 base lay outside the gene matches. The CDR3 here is CASSLTSGNYNEQFF. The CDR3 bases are TGTGCCAGCAGTTTGACTAGCGGGAACTACAATGAGCAGTTCTTC.

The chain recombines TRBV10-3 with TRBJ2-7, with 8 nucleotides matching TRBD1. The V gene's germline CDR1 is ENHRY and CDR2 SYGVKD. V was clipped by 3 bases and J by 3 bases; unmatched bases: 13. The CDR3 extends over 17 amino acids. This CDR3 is CAISEGGVGQGNYEQYF. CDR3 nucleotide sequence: TGTGCCATCAGTGAAGGGGGCGTAGGACAGGGAAACTACGAGCAGTACTTC.

The CDR3 DNA reads as TGCGCCAGCAAAGGACAGGGTAAAAATAGCAATCAGCCCCAGCATTTT. Translated: CASKGQGKNSNQPQHF. V gene TRBV10-1 combines with J gene TRBJ1-5; 8 positions match TRBD1. After removal of 7 bases from V and 0 bases from J, the junction contained 8 bases not matched to a gene. The V gene's germline CDR1 is WNHNN and CDR2 SYGVQD (reference sequence). The CDR3 length is 16 residues.